Presented here are 17 T cell receptor beta chains from one specimen sequenced in a study of cytomegalovirus exposure and HLA in healthy donors. Sequencing was performed with immunoSEQ multiplex PCR; in TCRdb, only in-frame clones are kept and a portion is missing. The sample records approximately 140,000 clones, almost 90% being singletons. Sequenced material: PBMCs. These receptors were obtained from a woman aged 18-35 years in good health and CMV-seropositive.

The CDR3 coding sequence is TGTGCCAGCTCTCCAGGCTACGAGCAGTACTTC. It specifies CASSPGYEQYF. The genes are TRBV2 and TRBJ2-7; D unresolved. V dropped 8 bases and J dropped 3 bases, with 8 bases sitting between them. The CDR3 is 11 residues long. Germline CDR1 is SNHLY and CDR2 is FYNNEI. The entire variable domain, with the rest obtained from reference TRBV2 and TRBJ2-7, is as follows: EPEVTQTPSHQVTQMGQEVILRCVPISNHLYFYWYRQILGQKVEFLVSFYNNEISEKSEIFDDQFSVERPDGSNFTLKIRSTKLEDSAMYFCASSPGYEQYFGPGTRLTVT.

J is TRBJ1-5 and V is TRBV5-1; no clear D. The germline CDR1 and CDR2 sequences are SGHRS and YFSETQ. The V gene lost 0 bases and the J gene lost 0 bases, with 7 bases spanning the gap. This CDR3 has 15 amino acids. DNA for the CDR3: TGCGCCAGCAGCTTGGGAGGGTCTAGCAATCAGCCCCAGCATTTT. Translated, it gives CASSLGGSSNQPQHF. The whole variable domain, remainder taken from reference TRBV5-1 and TRBJ1-5, is KAGVTQTPRYLIKTRGQQVTLSCSPISGHRSVSWYQQTPGQGLQFLFEYFSETQRNKGNFPGRFSGRQFSNSRSEMNVSTLELGDSALYLCASSLGGSSNQPQHFGDGTRLSIL.

This clone was detected only once. CDR3 sequence (DNA): TGTGCCAGCAGCCGACAGGGGTTAAATCAGCCCCAGCATTTT. As protein: CASSRQGLNQPQHF. The gene calls are TRBV28 and TRBJ1-5, with TRBD1 matching 8 bases. This CDR3 is 14 amino acids long. V lost 6 bases, J lost 4 bases, and 5 bases stayed unmatched. Germline values: CDR1 MDHEN, CDR2 SYDVKM.

This chain uses TRBV19 with TRBJ1-4; 8 bases are a match to TRBD1. The V segment lost 0 bases and the J segment 14 bases; nucleotides outside the gene matches: 8. Germline CDR1 and CDR2: LNHDA and SQIVND (reference sequence). The CDR3 contains 14 residues. In DNA form, the CDR3 reads TGTGCCAGTAGTATAGAGCCAGGGGGCACTTCGCTGTTTTTT. Protein sequence: CASSIEPGGTSLFF.

The chain employs TRBV27 and TRBJ2-7; 8 nucleotides agree with TRBD2. The V gene's germline CDR1 is MNHEY and CDR2 SMNVEV (reference sequence). V was pared by 2 bases and J by 0 bases, with 12 bases of the junction left unmatched. The length of the CDR3 is 18 residues. The CDR3 region is CASSLGRGHSGSSYEQYF. DNA of the CDR3: TGTGCCAGCAGTTTAGGTAGGGGACACAGCGGGAGCTCCTACGAGCAGTACTTC.

The chain links TRBV9 to TRBJ1-2; 7 nucleotides line up with TRBD1. This CDR3 region has 15 residues. The germline gives CDR1 SGDLS, CDR2 YYNGEE. V was pared by 4 bases and J by 3 bases, with 9 bases of the junction left unmatched. The CDR3 nucleotides read TGTGCCAGCAGCCCTGACAGGGCTGTACACTATGGCTACACCTTC. Protein product: CASSPDRAVHYGYTF.

The chain combines TRBV11-2 with TRBJ2-7, with a possible D match to TRBD1 (6 bases). CDR3 size: 11 residues. Germline assignment: CDR1 SGHAT and CDR2 FQNNGV. V gave up 4 bases and J gave up 12 bases, with 13 bases separating them. The CDR3 loop reads CASSWKDRLYF. In DNA, the CDR3 is TGTGCCAGCAGCTGGAAGGACAGATTGTACTTC.

The chain uses TRBV6-5 and TRBJ1-2; D is undetermined. V lost 0 bases and J 2 bases, leaving 10 bases between the germline ends. CDR3 size: 15 residues. In germline, CDR1 is MNHEY, CDR2 SVGAGI. This CDR3 reads CASSYSIDLNYGYTF. For the CDR3, the DNA is TGTGCCAGCAGTTACTCGATCGACTTGAACTATGGCTACACCTTC.

This clone was seen only once. The rearrangement links TRBV10-3 to TRBJ2-1; D is possibly TRBD1 (6 bases). Germline CDR1 reads ENHRY; CDR2 reads SYGVKD. Between the trimmed V and J ends, which lost 7 bases and 5 bases, there was a span of 12 bases. The CDR3 loop spans 13 amino acids. CDR3 protein: CAIKGTLDNEQFF. The DNA of the CDR3 is TGTGCCATCAAGGGGACATTGGACAATGAGCAGTTCTTC.

This chain uses TRBV6-5 with TRBJ1-6; TRBD1 is a possible D gene (5 bases). In germline, CDR1 is MNHEY, CDR2 SVGAGI. V lost 2 bases and J lost 9, with 17 bases in between. The length of the CDR3 is 16 residues. For the CDR3, the DNA is TGTGCCAGCAGTTACAATGGGGTCGGGGGAGGTTCACCCCTCCACTTT. Translation: CASSYNGVGGGSPLHF.

J is TRBJ2-5 and V is TRBV30, with no clear D. V lost 4 bases and J lost 3, with 12 bases in between. Germline V gene data show CDR1 as GTSNPN and CDR2 as SVGIG (reference sequence). This CDR3 spans 13 amino acids. The chain's CDR3 is CAWKRLAEETQYF. The CDR3 DNA reads TGTGCCTGGAAAAGGTTAGCTGAAGAGACCCAGTACTTC.

About this clone: Sequence at one end of the junction differs from germline and may be a read error. V and J are TRBV2 and TRBJ1-2; D gene uncertain. The CDR3 has 15 residues. Germline CDR1 is SNHLY and CDR2 is FYNNEI. In DNA, the CDR3 is TGTGCCAGCAGCGAAGTGCGGGAGCCTTTCTATGGCTACACCTTC. Amino acid sequence: CASSEVREPFYGYTF.

The chain combines TRBV7-2 with TRBJ2-1; TRBD2 might be the D (5 bases). Deletions cut 2 bases from V and 9 bases from J, with 8 bases between. Germline assignment: CDR1 SGHTA and CDR2 FQGNSA. This CDR3 spans 12 amino acids. The chain's CDR3 is CASSLRGPEQFF. The CDR3 nucleotides read TGTGCCAGCAGCTTAAGAGGGCCTGAGCAGTTCTTC.

The count of this clone is one. The CDR3 nucleotides are TGTGCCAGTAGTATCGATGGGGGGAGGTTGTCACCCCTCCACTTT. Its translation is CASSIDGGRLSPLHF. J is TRBJ1-6 and V is TRBV19; the D gene is possibly TRBD1 (5 bases). The CDR3 runs 15 residues. V shed 3 bases and J shed 10 bases, with 16 bases lying between them. The germline V gene encodes CDR1 LNHDA and CDR2 SQIVND (reference sequence).

The chain links TRBV19 to TRBJ2-7, with D perhaps TRBD1 (6 bases). Germline CDR1 and CDR2: LNHDA and SQIVND (reference sequence). Trimming cost V 7 bases and J 2 bases, with 27 bases left between them. The CDR3 length is 18 residues. CDR3 in amino acids: CASTMMYRDATPAYEQYF. The CDR3 DNA sequence: TGTGCCAGTACCATGATGTACAGGGATGCGACCCCCGCCTACGAGCAGTACTTC.

V is TRBV6-6 and J is TRBJ1-2; D possibly corresponds to TRBD1 (6 bases). The V end was cut by 2 bases, the J end by 6 bases, with 13 bases between. CDR1 and CDR2 (germline): MNHNY, SVGAGI (reference sequence). This CDR3 contains 14 residues. The CDR3 sequence: CASSYTARDNGYTF. DNA for the CDR3: TGTGCCAGCAGTTACACGGCCCGGGACAATGGCTACACCTTC.

V and J are TRBV5-4 and TRBJ1-2; D ambiguous. Trimming stripped 4 bases from V and 5 bases from J, with 12 bases between. The CDR3 contains 13 residues. Germline values: CDR1 SGHNT, CDR2 YYREEE (reference sequence). The CDR3 region has the DNA TGTGCCAGCAGCAACCCCGTTACATATGGCTACACCTTC. Its translation: CASSNPVTYGYTF.